The present entry profiles one TCR beta chain with its context. This specimen comes from a study of blood T cell repertoires in COVID-19. Sequencing was performed with immunoSEQ multiplex PCR; in TCRdb, only in-frame clones are kept and a portion is missing. The top ten clones hold roughly 10% of a sample with about 290,000 clones, nearly 90% of them seen once. V was shortened by 1 base and J by 2 bases, with 8 bases between the two germline ends. CDR3 length: 14 residues. Germline V gene sequence: CDR1 LGHNA, CDR2 YNFKEQ. This TCR was recovered from a woman aged 25 to 39 with COVID-19, enrolled during active disease. J is TRBJ2-5 and V is TRBV4-2; D is unresolved. Sequencing used peripheral blood. CDR3 residues: CASSQAQEQETQYF. CDR3 DNA sequence: TGTGCCAGCAGCCAAGCCCAGGAACAAGAGACCCAGTACTTC.